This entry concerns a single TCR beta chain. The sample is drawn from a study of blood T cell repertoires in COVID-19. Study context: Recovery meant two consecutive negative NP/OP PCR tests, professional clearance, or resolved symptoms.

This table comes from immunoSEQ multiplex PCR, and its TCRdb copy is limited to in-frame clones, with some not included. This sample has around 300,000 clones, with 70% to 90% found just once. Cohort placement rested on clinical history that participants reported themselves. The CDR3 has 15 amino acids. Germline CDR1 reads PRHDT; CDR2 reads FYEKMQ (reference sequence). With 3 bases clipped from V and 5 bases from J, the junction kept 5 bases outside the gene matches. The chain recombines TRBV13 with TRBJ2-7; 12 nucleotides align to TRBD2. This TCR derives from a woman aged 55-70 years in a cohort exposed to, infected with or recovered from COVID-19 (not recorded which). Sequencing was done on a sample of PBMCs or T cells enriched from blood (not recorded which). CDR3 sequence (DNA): TGTGCCAGCAGCTTTCTAGCGGGAGGGTCCCACGAGCAGTACTTC. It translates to CASSFLAGGSHEQYF.